The 23 T cell receptor beta chains below were found in one sample sequenced in a study of blood T cell repertoires in COVID-19. Sequencing was performed with immunoSEQ multiplex PCR; in TCRdb, only in-frame clones are kept and a portion is missing. This sample has roughly 100,000 clones, with roughly 82% found just once. The sequencing input was peripheral blood. The receptors come from a human donor in a cohort sampled during active COVID-19.

This sequence joins TRBV3-1 (or the pseudogene TRBV3-2) and TRBJ2-5; 7 bases fit TRBD2. Unmatched junction bases numbered 3, after V lost 1 base and J lost 4 bases. This CDR3 has 14 amino acids. Germline lookup yields CDR1 LGHDT and CDR2 YNNKEL (reference sequence). The CDR3 region is CASSQGLAPETQYF. DNA for the CDR3: TGTGCCAGCAGCCAAGGACTAGCCCCAGAGACCCAGTACTTC.

The chain uses TRBV28 and TRBJ2-7, with D maybe TRBD1 (6 bases). This CDR3 spans 19 amino acids. CDR1 and CDR2 (germline): MDHEN, SYDVKM. The ends were cut back, 2 bases at V and 2 bases at J, with 25 bases in the middle. The CDR3 sequence: CASSLRRGRLGWKPYEQYF. The CDR3 bases are TGTGCCAGCAGTTTACGCAGGGGCCGCCTGGGTTGGAAGCCCTACGAGCAGTACTTC.

The V call is TRBV10-3, the J call TRBJ2-1, with unresolved D. This CDR3 has 11 amino acids. The V and J ends lost 6 bases and 5 bases respectively, with 5 bases between them. In germline, CDR1 is ENHRY, CDR2 SYGVKD. CDR3 amino acids: CAISADNEQFF. CDR3 in DNA: TGTGCCATCAGCGCGGACAATGAGCAGTTCTTC.

The V gene is TRBV12-5, the J gene TRBJ1-1; 9 positions match TRBD1. The V gene end was trimmed by 1 base and the J gene end by 0 bases; junction bases not matched to a gene: 3. Germline V gene sequence: CDR1 LGHNT, CDR2 FRNRAP. The CDR3 is 16 amino acids. In DNA form, the CDR3 reads TGTGCTAGTGGTTTGGGGACAGGGGTCATGAACACTGAAGCTTTCTTT. Protein product: CASGLGTGVMNTEAFF.

V and J are TRBV20-1 and TRBJ2-7, with D maybe TRBD1 (6 bases). CDR1 and CDR2 (germline): DFQATT, SNEGSKA (reference sequence). The V and J ends lost 3 bases and 5 bases respectively, with 17 bases between them. The CDR3 is 14 residues long. CDR3 coding DNA: TGCAGTGCTAGTCAAAGCACCAAGGGGGACGAGCAGTACTTC. Encoded protein: CSASQSTKGDEQYF.

This clone was seen a few times. J is TRBJ2-7 and V is TRBV20-1; D gene unclear. Germline assignment: CDR1 DFQATT and CDR2 SNEGSKA (reference sequence). V lost 6 bases to trimming and J lost 5 bases, with 11 bases between them. The CDR3 consists of 11 residues. CDR3 residues: CSAPRSDEQYF. The CDR3 bases are TGCAGTGCCCCCAGGTCCGACGAGCAGTACTTC.

This clone was counted between two and nine times. The J gene is TRBJ2-3, the V gene TRBV5-5; 8 bases fit TRBD2. Germline-derived CDR1 and CDR2 are SGHKS and YYEKEE (reference sequence). The CDR3 covers 14 residues. Germline trimming cut 1 base from V and 4 bases from J; bases unmatched to any gene: 2. The CDR3 here is CASSLRGGPDTQYF. CDR3 bases: TGTGCCAGCAGCTTGCGGGGGGGACCAGATACGCAGTATTTT.

V usage is TRBV11-2 and J usage is TRBJ2-3; D perhaps matches TRBD2 (5 bases). CDR3 length: 14 amino acids. Trimming took 3 bases from V and 1 from J, leaving 8 bases between them. Germline V gene lookup returns CDR1 SGHAT and CDR2 FQNNGV. The CDR3 sequence: CASSFLRGTDTQYF. CDR3 coding DNA: TGTGCCAGCAGCTTTCTGCGGGGCACAGATACGCAGTATTTT.

This chain connects TRBV5-1 to TRBJ2-1; no definite D call. V was trimmed by 4 bases and J by 10 bases, leaving 9 bases between them. The CDR3 length is 11 residues. Germline-derived CDR1 and CDR2 are SGHRS and YFSETQ. The DNA of the CDR3 is TGCGCCAGCAGCCTGTTAGTGGAGCAGTTCTTC. This codes for CASSLLVEQFF.

V usage is TRBV25-1 and J usage is TRBJ1-1, with a weak D call TRBD1 (6 bases). This CDR3 has 14 amino acids. Germline lookup yields CDR1 MGHDK and CDR2 SYGVNS. Trimming stripped 4 bases from V and 4 bases from J, with 13 bases between. The CDR3, as DNA: TGTGCCAGCAGTGCCAGGGGAAGGAGCACTGAAGCTTTCTTT. This gives the protein CASSARGRSTEAFF.

This chain joins TRBV5-1 and TRBJ2-7, with D uncertain. CDR3 length: 14 amino acids. Trimming stripped 4 bases from V and 2 bases from J, with 13 bases between. Germline V gene sequence: CDR1 SGHRS, CDR2 YFSETQ. The CDR3 here is CASSTVSPTYEQYF. The CDR3 nucleotides are TGCGCCAGCAGCACAGTAAGTCCTACCTACGAGCAGTACTTC.

This clone appeared a few times. J is TRBJ1-6 and V is TRBV3-1 (or the pseudogene TRBV3-2), with 8 nucleotides matching TRBD1. This CDR3 is built from 15 residues. J lost 8 bases, V lost 4 bases, and 7 bases had no gene match. CDR1 LGHDT and CDR2 YNNKEL come from the germline V gene (reference sequence). The CDR3 protein is CASSPASGGDSPLHF. The DNA of the CDR3 is TGTGCCAGCAGCCCCGCCTCAGGGGGCGATTCACCCCTCCACTTT.

The chain links TRBV25-1 to TRBJ1-1, with TRBD1 as a possible D gene (5 bases). V was trimmed by 6 bases and J by 5 bases, leaving 16 bases between them. CDR1 and CDR2 (germline): MGHDK, SYGVNS. This CDR3 region has 14 residues. CDR3 nucleotide sequence: TGTGCCAGCAGGCAACCAGGTGGGGGGACTGAAGCTTTCTTT. Encoded protein: CASRQPGGGTEAFF.

The chain recombines TRBV11-2 with TRBJ1-1; 7 bases match TRBD1. The length of the CDR3 is 15 residues. V was clipped by 4 bases and J by 4 bases; unmatched bases: 9. CDR1 is SGHAT, CDR2 FQNNGV, per germline. CDR3 sequence reads: CASSSPTGVGTEAFF. Here the CDR3 DNA reads TGTGCCAGCAGCTCCCCAACAGGGGTTGGCACTGAAGCTTTCTTT.

The chain couples TRBV9 to TRBJ1-3; 7 bases agree with TRBD1. The trim removed 2 bases at V and 0 bases at J, leaving 11 bases unmatched. The CDR3 runs 18 residues. Germline V gives CDR1 SGDLS, CDR2 YYNGEE. The DNA of the CDR3 is TGTGCCAGCAGCGTTACAGGGGCAACTCTACTCTCTGGAAACACCATATATTTT. It yields the protein CASSVTGATLLSGNTIYF.

This chain's CDR3 is CASSEGVAGAYTDTQYF. Written as DNA, the CDR3 is TGTGCCAGCAGCGAGGGGGTAGCGGGGGCGTACACAGATACGCAGTATTTT. The chain has TRBV7-9 and TRBJ2-3; TRBD2 matches 9 bases. Losses at the gene ends were 5 bases for V and 2 bases for J; bases not matched to a gene: 11. The CDR3 is 17 amino acids. Germline V gives CDR1 SEHNR, CDR2 FQNEAQ (reference sequence).

The genes are TRBV5-1 and TRBJ2-2; D remains ambiguous. The CDR3 runs to 15 residues. V lost 0 bases and J lost 4, with 10 bases in between. Germline-derived CDR1 and CDR2 are SGHRS and YFSETQ. The CDR3 nucleotides are TGCGCCAGCAGCTTGGGCCAACAGAGCACCGGGGAGCTGTTTTTT. It translates to CASSLGQQSTGELFF.

The chain links TRBV4-2 to TRBJ2-3; D is uncertain. Per the germline V gene, CDR1 is LGHNA and CDR2 is YNFKEQ. CDR3 length equals 14 residues. V dropped 0 bases and J dropped 1 base, with 5 bases sitting between them. In DNA form, the CDR3 reads TGTGCCAGCAGCCAAGACTTTGGCACAGATACGCAGTATTTT. It yields the protein CASSQDFGTDTQYF.

V gene TRBV16 combines with J gene TRBJ2-1; D unresolved. Trimming left V 1 base short and J 7 bases short, with 11 bases between. The germline gives CDR1 KGHSY, CDR2 FQNENV. This CDR3 is built from 14 residues. The CDR3 sequence is CASSQLRNLNEQFF. In DNA, the CDR3 is TGTGCCAGCAGCCAATTGAGGAACCTGAATGAGCAGTTCTTC. Full variable domain (rest looked up from reference TRBV16 and TRBJ2-1): GEEVAQTPKHLVRGEGQKAKLYCAPIKGHSYVFWYQQVLKNEFKFLISFQNENVFDETGMPKERFSAKCLPNSPCSLEIQATKLEDSAVYFCASSQLRNLNEQFFGPGTRLTVL.

This clone is a singleton in its sample. The V call is TRBV12-3 or TRBV12-4, the J call TRBJ1-5; D is unclear. Trimming pared 3 bases from V and 5 bases from J, leaving 8 bases between. The CDR3 totals 13 residues. The DNA of the CDR3 is TGTGCCAGCAGTTTCCAAATAGATCAGCCCCAGCATTTT. This encodes CASSFQIDQPQHF.

The chain is built from TRBV6-5 and TRBJ1-2; D is possibly TRBD1 (5 bases). Germline CDR1 MNHEY, CDR2 SVGAGI. This CDR3 comprises 12 residues. The ends were cut back, 10 bases at V and 3 bases at J, with 12 bases in the middle. CDR3 nucleotides: TGTGCCATCTCCAGGGTGGACTATGGCTACACCTTC. Amino acid sequence: CAISRVDYGYTF.

This chain connects TRBV7-2 to TRBJ1-3, with D possibly being TRBD1 (5 bases). The V gene lost 5 bases and the J gene lost 0 bases, with 14 bases spanning the gap. This CDR3 region has 16 residues. The germline gives CDR1 SGHTA, CDR2 FQGNSA. The CDR3 DNA reads TGTGCCAGCAGCCCAAGGTGGGGCTACTCTGGAAACACCATATATTTT. This encodes CASSPRWGYSGNTIYF.

This chain links TRBV6-5 with TRBJ2-1; weak D call: TRBD2 (7 bases). In germline, CDR1 is MNHEY, CDR2 SVGAGI. Trimming left V 6 bases short and J 8 bases short, with 14 bases between. The CDR3 is made up of 13 amino acids. The CDR3 loop is CASSNAGAHEQFF. The CDR3 DNA reads as TGTGCCAGCAGCAACGCGGGGGCCCATGAGCAGTTCTTC.